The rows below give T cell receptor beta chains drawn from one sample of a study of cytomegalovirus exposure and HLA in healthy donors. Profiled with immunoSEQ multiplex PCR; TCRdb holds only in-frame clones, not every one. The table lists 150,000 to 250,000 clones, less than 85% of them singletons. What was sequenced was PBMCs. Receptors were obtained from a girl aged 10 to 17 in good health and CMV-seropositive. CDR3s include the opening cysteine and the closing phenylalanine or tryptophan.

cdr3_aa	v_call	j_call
CASSKGQGGRGYTF	TRBV6-5	TRBJ1-2
CASSPGHPVWGYTF	TRBV18	TRBJ1-2
CASSLSQGTNTGELFF	TRBV5-1	TRBJ2-2
CASSLLLAGEQFF	TRBV7-2	TRBJ2-1
CASSVQISGNTIYF	TRBV2	TRBJ1-3
CASSSRQGFSNQPQHF	TRBV7-2	TRBJ1-5
CSVDASGASETQYF	TRBV29-1	TRBJ2-5
CASSLSKRGCTYEQYF	TRBV5-1	TRBJ2-7
CATGDSYNSPLHF	TRBV10-3	TRBJ1-6
CASTQVSGNTGELFF	TRBV6-5	TRBJ2-2
CASSLDVPASGYTF	TRBV11-3	TRBJ1-2
CASSESADEQYF	TRBV6-1	TRBJ2-7
CASSPPAGSGSPLHF	TRBV18	TRBJ1-6
CATSSANYGYTF	TRBV6-5	TRBJ1-2
CASSQELVSQPQHF	TRBV4-3	TRBJ1-5
CASSLSAGGNTGELFF	TRBV9	TRBJ2-2
CASGLEGLAGAGETQYF	TRBV12-5	TRBJ2-5
CASSSREAGTYEQYF	TRBV7-2	TRBJ2-7
CASSETSGGAGSGELFF	TRBV2	TRBJ2-2
CASRSPPGDTEAFF	TRBV7-2	TRBJ1-1
CATAVTALSPLHF	TRBV19	TRBJ1-6
CASSQFTQGADTQYF	TRBV4-1	TRBJ2-3
CSALDRDYTF	TRBV20-1	TRBJ1-2
CASSQELSGSGANVLTF	TRBV4-3	TRBJ2-6
CATEPFLGVSGYTF	TRBV10-3	TRBJ1-2
CAISESPGQGAGEQYF	TRBV10-3	TRBJ2-7
CASSLSTGGPTELRPAFF	TRBV7-2	TRBJ1-1
CASSSGRTEAFF	TRBV7-2	TRBJ1-1
CASSRTGGTEAFF	TRBV9	TRBJ1-1
CASSEAIGQGNDEQFF	TRBV6-1	TRBJ2-1
CATRPTGFLPYEQYF	TRBV15	TRBJ2-7
CASSSPLSEQFF	TRBV7-9	TRBJ2-1
CASGLNLGGVNQPQHF	TRBV12-5	TRBJ1-5
CASSIGQGSSPLHF	TRBV19	TRBJ1-6
CASSISGDRVNYGYTF	TRBV19	TRBJ1-2
CASGKGEGRWSVAGELFF	TRBV19	TRBJ2-2
CAISESLFPGSYNEQFF	TRBV10-3	TRBJ2-1
CASSLGGRNGYGYTF	TRBV5-6	TRBJ1-2
CASSWDRERNEQYF	TRBV18	TRBJ2-7
CASSLGVGTEAFF	TRBV5-6	TRBJ1-1